The entry below describes one TCR beta chain. The antigen is not known. The PBMCs were taken from over 9.5 ml of fresh peripheral blood. The sample originates from a study of T cells in Graves' hyperthyroidism and ophthalmopathy. Study information: The blood sample was taken at first diagnosis, before treatment began. Whole-study findings and limits: Also found in blood were most expanded thyroid clonotypes above 0.001.

Researchers amplified the TCR beta CDR3 regions from RNA transcripts. During a first-round RT-PCR of the TCR CDR3, the HTBI primer set was used. Each CDR3 protein gets one entry after TCRdb re-called the multiplex PCR reads with MiXCR. Of hundreds of thousands of distinct CDR3 sequences listed, around 13% were seen once; the top ten hold 10% to 13%. This receptor was identified in a woman in her late teens or twenties with Graves' hyperthyroidism. Sequenced: blood.

CDR3 amino acids: CASSLTPKAGGYEQYF. The CDR3 bases are TGCGCCAGCAGCTTGACCCCTAAAGCGGGCGGCTACGAGCAGTACTTC. This sequence joins TRBV5-1 and TRBJ2-7; D is possibly TRBD2 (6 bases). Germline CDR1 reads SGHRS; CDR2 reads YFSETQ. Trimming shortened V by 1 base and J by 3 bases, and 17 bases separated the two germline ends. This CDR3 spans 16 amino acids. The full variable domain, with the rest looked up from reference TRBV5-1 and TRBJ2-7, is KAGVTQTPRYLIKTRGQQVTLSCSPISGHRSVSWYQQTPGQGLQFLFEYFSETQRNKGNFPGRFSGRQFSNSRSEMNVSTLELGDSALYLCASSLTPKAGGYEQYFGPGTRLTVT.